This T cell receptor (beta chain) was sequenced in a study of cytomegalovirus exposure and HLA in healthy donors. The PCR ran on 60 Vbeta and 13 Jbeta primers. Generated by immunoSEQ multiplex PCR, the TCRdb table keeps only in-frame clones and is missing some. The data show 150,000 to 200,000 clones, with roughly 74% seen just once and under 7% held by the top ten. Remarks on this clone: Its antigen is currently unknown.

General study findings and limits: Reportedly, a later analysis found an Asian-associated ancestry cluster had fewer N-insertions than the approximately 700-donor mean.

What was sequenced was PBMCs. This receptor was obtained from a woman in her thirties in good health and CMV-seropositive.

The CDR3: CASSAVGQGEAFF. DNA for the CDR3: TGTGCCAGCTCAGCCGTCGGACAGGGAGAAGCTTTCTTT. The V call is TRBV18, the J call TRBJ1-1; 8 bases are a match to TRBD1. The CDR3 has 13 amino acids. In germline, CDR1 is KGHSH, CDR2 LQKENI. Germline trimming cut 5 bases from V and 8 bases from J; bases unmatched to any gene: 7. Full variable domain (missing parts from reference TRBV18 and TRBJ1-1): NAGVMQNPRHLVRRRGQEARLRCSPMKGHSHVYWYRQLPEEGLKFMVYLQKENIIDESGMPKERFSAEFPKEGPSILRIQQVVRGDSAAYFCASSAVGQGEAFFGQGTRLTVV.